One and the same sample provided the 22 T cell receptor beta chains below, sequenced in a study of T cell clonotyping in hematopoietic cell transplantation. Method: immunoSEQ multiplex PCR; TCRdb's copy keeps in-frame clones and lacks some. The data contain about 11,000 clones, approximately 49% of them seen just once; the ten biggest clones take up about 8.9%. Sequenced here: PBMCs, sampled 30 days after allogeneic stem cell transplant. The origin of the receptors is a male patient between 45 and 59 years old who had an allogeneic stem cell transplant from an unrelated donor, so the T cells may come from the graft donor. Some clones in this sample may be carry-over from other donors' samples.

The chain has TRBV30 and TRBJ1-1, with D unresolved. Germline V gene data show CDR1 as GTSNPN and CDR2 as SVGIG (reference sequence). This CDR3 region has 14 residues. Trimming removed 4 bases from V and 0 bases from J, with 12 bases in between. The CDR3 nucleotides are TGTGCCTGGATAAAAGATCGAATGAACACTGAAGCTTTCTTT. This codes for CAWIKDRMNTEAFF.

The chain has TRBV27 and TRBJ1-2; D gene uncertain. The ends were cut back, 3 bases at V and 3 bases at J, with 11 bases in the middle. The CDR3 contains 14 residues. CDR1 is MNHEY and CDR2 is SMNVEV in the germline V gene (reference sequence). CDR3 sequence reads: CASSFKPLYYGYTF. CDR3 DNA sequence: TGTGCCAGCAGTTTCAAACCTCTTTACTATGGCTACACCTTC.

The CDR3 is CASSGKAYEQYF. In DNA, the CDR3 is TGTGCCAGCAGCGGGAAGGCCTACGAGCAGTACTTC. The J gene is TRBJ2-7, the V gene TRBV6-8; D is possibly TRBD2 (5 bases). From germline, CDR1 is MNHGY and CDR2 SAAAGT. The V and J ends lost 6 bases and 2 bases respectively, with 8 bases between them. The CDR3 loop spans 12 amino acids.

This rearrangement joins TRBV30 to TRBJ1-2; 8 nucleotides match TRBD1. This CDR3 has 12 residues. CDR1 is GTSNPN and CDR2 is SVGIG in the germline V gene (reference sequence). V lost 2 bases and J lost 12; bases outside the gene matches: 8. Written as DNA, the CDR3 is TGTGCCTGGAGTTCGACAGGGGCCTCGAACACCTTC. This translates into CAWSSTGASNTF. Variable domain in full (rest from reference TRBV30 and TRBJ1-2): SQTIHQWPATLVQPVGSPLSLECTVEGTSNPNLYWYRQAAGRGLQLLFYSVGIGQISSEVPQNLSASRPQDRQFILSSKKLLLSDSGFYLCAWSSTGASNTFGSGTRLTVV.

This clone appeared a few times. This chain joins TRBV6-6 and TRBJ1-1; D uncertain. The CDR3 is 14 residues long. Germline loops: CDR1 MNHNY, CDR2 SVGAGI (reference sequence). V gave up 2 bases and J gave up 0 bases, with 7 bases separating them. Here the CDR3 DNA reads TGTGCCAGCAGTTACGCGACGATGAACACTGAAGCTTTCTTT. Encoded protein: CASSYATMNTEAFF.

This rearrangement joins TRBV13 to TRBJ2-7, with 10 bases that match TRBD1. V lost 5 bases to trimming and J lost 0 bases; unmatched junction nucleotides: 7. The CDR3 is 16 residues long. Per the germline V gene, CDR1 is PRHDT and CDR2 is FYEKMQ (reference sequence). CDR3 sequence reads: CASSPQDRGDSYEQYF. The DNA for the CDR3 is TGTGCCAGCAGCCCTCAGGACAGGGGGGACTCCTACGAGCAGTACTTC.

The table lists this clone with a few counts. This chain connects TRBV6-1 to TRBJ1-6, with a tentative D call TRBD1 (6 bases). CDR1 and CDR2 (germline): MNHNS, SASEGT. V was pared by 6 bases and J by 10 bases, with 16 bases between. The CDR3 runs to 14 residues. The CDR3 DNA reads TGTGCCAGCAGGGATGACAGGACTCTATCACCCCTCCACTTT. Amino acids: CASRDDRTLSPLHF.

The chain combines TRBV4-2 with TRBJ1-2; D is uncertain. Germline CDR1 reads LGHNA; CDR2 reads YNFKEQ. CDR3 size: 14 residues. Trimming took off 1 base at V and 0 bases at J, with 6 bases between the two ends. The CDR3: CASSQGRTNYGYTF. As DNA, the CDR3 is TGTGCCAGCAGCCAAGGGCGGACTAACTATGGCTACACCTTC.

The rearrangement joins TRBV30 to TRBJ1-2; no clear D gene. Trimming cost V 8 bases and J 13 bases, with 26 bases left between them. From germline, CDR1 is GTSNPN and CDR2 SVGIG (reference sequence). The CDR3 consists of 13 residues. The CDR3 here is CAGFFDPDYVSTF. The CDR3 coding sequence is TGTGCCGGCTTTTTCGACCCCGACTATGTTTCCACCTTC.

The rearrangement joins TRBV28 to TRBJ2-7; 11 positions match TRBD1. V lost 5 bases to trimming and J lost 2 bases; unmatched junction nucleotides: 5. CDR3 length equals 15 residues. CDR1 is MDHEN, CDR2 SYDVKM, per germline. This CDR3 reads CASSLGGQGAYEQYF. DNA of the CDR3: TGTGCCAGCAGTCTAGGGGGACAGGGGGCCTACGAGCAGTACTTC.

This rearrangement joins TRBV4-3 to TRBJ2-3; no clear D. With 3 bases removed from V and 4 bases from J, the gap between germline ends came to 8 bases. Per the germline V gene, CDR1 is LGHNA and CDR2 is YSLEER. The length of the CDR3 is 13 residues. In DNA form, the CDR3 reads TGCGCCAGCAGCCAGGGGTGGCCAGATACGCAGTATTTT. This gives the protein CASSQGWPDTQYF.

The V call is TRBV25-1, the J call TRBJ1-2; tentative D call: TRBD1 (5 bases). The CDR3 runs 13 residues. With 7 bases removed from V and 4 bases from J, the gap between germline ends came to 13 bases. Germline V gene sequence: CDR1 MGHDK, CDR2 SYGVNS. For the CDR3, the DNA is TGTGCCAGCAAGGCAGGGACCTCCTATGGCTACACCTTC. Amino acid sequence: CASKAGTSYGYTF.

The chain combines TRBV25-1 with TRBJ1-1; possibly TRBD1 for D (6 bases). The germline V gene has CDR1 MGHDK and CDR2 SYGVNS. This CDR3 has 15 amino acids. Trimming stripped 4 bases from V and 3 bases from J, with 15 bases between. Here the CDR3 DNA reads TGTGCCAGCAGTGCGAACAGGGATCGGTACACTGAAGCTTTCTTT. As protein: CASSANRDRYTEAFF. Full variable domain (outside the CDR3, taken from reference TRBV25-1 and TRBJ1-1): EADIYQTPRYLVIGTGKKITLECSQTMGHDKMYWYQQDPGMELHLIHYSYGVNSTEKGDLSSESTVSRIRTEHFPLTLESARPSHTSQYLCASSANRDRYTEAFFGQGTRLTVV.

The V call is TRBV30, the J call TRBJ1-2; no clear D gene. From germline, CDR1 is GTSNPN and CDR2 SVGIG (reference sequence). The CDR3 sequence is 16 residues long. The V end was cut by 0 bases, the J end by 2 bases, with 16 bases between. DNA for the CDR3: TGTGCCTGGAGTGTATTTTGGGGAGGAGGAAACTATGGCTACACCTTC. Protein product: CAWSVFWGGGNYGYTF.

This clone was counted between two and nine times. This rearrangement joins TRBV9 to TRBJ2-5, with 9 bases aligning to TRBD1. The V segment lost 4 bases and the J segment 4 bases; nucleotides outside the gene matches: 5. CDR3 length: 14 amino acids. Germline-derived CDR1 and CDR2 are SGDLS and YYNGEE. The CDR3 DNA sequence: TGTGCCAGCAGCCTTGGGACAGGGTTAGAGACCCAGTACTTC. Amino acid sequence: CASSLGTGLETQYF. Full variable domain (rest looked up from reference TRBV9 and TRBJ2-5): DSGVTQTPKHLITATGQRVTLRCSPRSGDLSVYWYQQSLDQGLQFLIQYYNGEERAKGNILERFSAQQFPDLHSELNLSSLELGDSALYFCASSLGTGLETQYFGPGTRLLVL.

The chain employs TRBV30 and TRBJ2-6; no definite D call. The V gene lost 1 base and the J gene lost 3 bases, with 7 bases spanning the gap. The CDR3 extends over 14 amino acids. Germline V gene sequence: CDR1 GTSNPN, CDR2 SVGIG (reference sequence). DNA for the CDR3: TGTGCCTGGAGTGACTTCGGTGGGGCCAACGTCCTGACTTTC. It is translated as CAWSDFGGANVLTF.

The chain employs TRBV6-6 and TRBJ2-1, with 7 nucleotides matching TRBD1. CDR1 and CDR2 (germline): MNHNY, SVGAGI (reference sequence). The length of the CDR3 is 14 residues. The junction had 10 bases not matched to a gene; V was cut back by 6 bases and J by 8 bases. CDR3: CASRREGGKYEQFF. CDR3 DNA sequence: TGTGCCAGCAGAAGGGAAGGGGGCAAGTATGAGCAGTTCTTC.

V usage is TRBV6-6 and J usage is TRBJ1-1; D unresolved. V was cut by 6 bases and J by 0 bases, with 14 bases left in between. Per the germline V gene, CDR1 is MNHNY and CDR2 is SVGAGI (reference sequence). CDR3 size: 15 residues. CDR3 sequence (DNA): TGTGCCAGCAGCTACCAAGGAGAAATGAACACTGAAGCTTTCTTT. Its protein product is CASSYQGEMNTEAFF.

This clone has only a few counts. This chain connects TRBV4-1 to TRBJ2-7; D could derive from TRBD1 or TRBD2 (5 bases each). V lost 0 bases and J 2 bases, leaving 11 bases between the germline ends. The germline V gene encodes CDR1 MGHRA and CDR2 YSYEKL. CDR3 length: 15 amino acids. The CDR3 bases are TGCGCCAGCAGCCAAGATGGGAGACAGACCTACGAGCAGTACTTC. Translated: CASSQDGRQTYEQYF.

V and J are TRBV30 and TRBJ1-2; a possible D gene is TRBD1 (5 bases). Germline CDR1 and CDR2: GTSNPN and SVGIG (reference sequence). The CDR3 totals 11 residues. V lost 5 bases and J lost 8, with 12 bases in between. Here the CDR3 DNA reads TGTGCCTGGGAGGGACTGGGCGGCTACACCTTC. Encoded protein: CAWEGLGGYTF.

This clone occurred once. CDR3 in DNA: TGTGCCAGCAGGGGATCTGCAGATACGCAGTATTTT. It codes for CASRGSADTQYF. The rearrangement uses TRBV6-5 and TRBJ2-3; D uncertain. This CDR3 comprises 12 residues. V lost 6 bases and J 4 bases, leaving 8 bases between the germline ends. Germline CDR1 reads MNHEY; CDR2 reads SVGAGI.

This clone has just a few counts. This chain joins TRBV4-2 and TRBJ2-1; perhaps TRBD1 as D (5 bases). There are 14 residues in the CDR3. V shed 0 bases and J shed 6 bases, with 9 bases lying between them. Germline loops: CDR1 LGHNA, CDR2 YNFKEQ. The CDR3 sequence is CASSQEPTGNEQFF. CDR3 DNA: TGTGCCAGCAGCCAAGAACCAACAGGCAATGAGCAGTTCTTC.